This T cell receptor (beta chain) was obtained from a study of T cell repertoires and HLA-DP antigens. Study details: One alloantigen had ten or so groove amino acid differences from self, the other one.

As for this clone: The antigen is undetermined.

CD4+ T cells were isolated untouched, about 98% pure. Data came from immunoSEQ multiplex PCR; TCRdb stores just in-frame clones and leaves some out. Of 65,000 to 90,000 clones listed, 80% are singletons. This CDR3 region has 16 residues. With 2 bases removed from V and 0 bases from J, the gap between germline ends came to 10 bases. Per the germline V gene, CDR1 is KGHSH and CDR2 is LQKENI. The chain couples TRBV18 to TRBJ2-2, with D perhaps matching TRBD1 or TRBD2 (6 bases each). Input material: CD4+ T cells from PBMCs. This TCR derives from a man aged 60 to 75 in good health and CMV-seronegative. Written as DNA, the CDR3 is TGTGCCAGCTCACCAATGGGGGGCGCGAACACCGGGGAGCTGTTTTTT. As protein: CASSPMGGANTGELFF.